Each of the 29 T cell receptor beta chains below was sequenced from the same sample in a study of shared clonotypes between healthy human individuals (TCRdb year 2020). The library was prepared using the immunoSEQ multiplex PCR assay. This immuneACCESS table, as held by TCRdb, lists in-frame sequences with V and J called but not all clones. Of the missing ones, under half trace to an unresolved V gene in checked studies; the others have no known cause. The sample table holds under 1,100,000 clones, of which more than 65% were seen once. Of the sample, about 1.5% falls within the top ten clones. The source material was memory CD4+ T cells sorted from blood. The cell subset or site label of this sample denotes: CD45RA-negative fraction. The source of these receptors is a man aged 18 to 29 in good health.

The genes are TRBV4-3 and TRBJ2-7; the match to TRBD2 covers 10 bases. The CDR3 spans 15 residues. CDR1 and CDR2 (germline): LGHNA, YSLEER. Losses at the gene ends were 3 bases for V and 1 base for J; bases not matched to a gene: 3. This CDR3 reads CASSQGSGGSYEQYF. CDR3 sequence (DNA): TGCGCCAGCAGCCAGGGTAGCGGGGGGTCCTACGAGCAGTACTTC.

This chain links TRBV18 with TRBJ1-1, with 8 bases that match TRBD1. The CDR3 is 14 residues long. CDR1 and CDR2 from the germline V gene are KGHSH and LQKENI. V dropped 3 bases and J dropped 3; count of bases not matched to a gene: 3. Written as DNA, the CDR3 is TGTGCCAGCTCACCCACACAGGGGGACACTGAAGCTTTCTTT. Translating it yields CASSPTQGDTEAFF.

V is TRBV4-1 and J is TRBJ2-5; tentatively, D is TRBD2 (5 bases). The CDR3 runs to 17 residues. Trimming left V 1 base short and J 0 bases short, with 15 bases between. The germline V gene has CDR1 MGHRA and CDR2 YSYEKL. The CDR3 loop reads CASSQVPDYPYQETQYF. CDR3 coding DNA: TGCGCCAGCAGCCAAGTACCTGACTACCCGTACCAAGAGACCCAGTACTTC.

The rearrangement uses TRBV9 and TRBJ1-1; D is unresolved. This CDR3 is built from 14 residues. The V gene's germline CDR1 is SGDLS and CDR2 YYNGEE. V gave up 4 bases and J gave up 0 bases, with 10 bases separating them. This CDR3 reads CASSSDSMNTEAFF. CDR3 coding DNA: TGTGCCAGCAGCTCGGACTCCATGAACACTGAAGCTTTCTTT.

This chain uses TRBV7-9 with TRBJ2-5; 8 positions match TRBD1. Trimming cost V 5 bases and J 5 bases; bases outside gene matches: 10. CDR3 length: 15 residues. Germline CDR1 reads SEHNR; CDR2 reads FQNEAQ (reference sequence). The CDR3 spells CASSPTGGLIETQYF. The CDR3 bases are TGTGCCAGCAGCCCCACAGGGGGTTTAATTGAGACCCAGTACTTC.

This clone was observed a handful of times. This rearrangement joins TRBV7-6 to TRBJ2-5, with no clear D. The CDR3 covers 13 residues. The V gene's germline CDR1 is SGHVS and CDR2 FNYEAQ. V lost 1 base and J 4 bases, leaving 7 bases between the germline ends. For the CDR3, the DNA is TGTGCCAGCAGCTTAGGCTTGCGAGAGACCCAGTACTTC. As protein: CASSLGLRETQYF.

The CDR3 spells CASSPIMNTEAFF. The CDR3 DNA sequence: TGTGCCAGCAGCCCCATTATGAACACTGAAGCTTTCTTT. This chain connects TRBV7-2 to TRBJ1-1, with D uncertain. CDR1 SGHTA and CDR2 FQGNSA come from the germline V gene. The CDR3 runs to 13 residues. V lost 5 bases to trimming and J lost 0 bases, with 7 bases between them.

This clone was counted a few times. The chain links TRBV7-9 to TRBJ2-5; 7 positions match TRBD1. V gave up 1 base and J gave up 2 bases; unmatched junction bases: 7. Germline V gives CDR1 SEHNR, CDR2 FQNEAQ (reference sequence). The CDR3 is 16 residues long. CDR3 sequence reads: CASSLGTGQIQETQYF. Here the CDR3 DNA reads TGTGCCAGCAGCTTAGGGACAGGACAGATTCAAGAGACCCAGTACTTC.

The chain joins TRBV10-3 to TRBJ2-5, with TRBD2 identical over 7 bases. Gene TRBJ2-7 matches the end of the DNA better, so the J call may be wrong. This CDR3 has 15 amino acids. Germline V gives CDR1 ENHRY, CDR2 SYGVKD. CDR3 in DNA: TGTGCCATCAGTGAGGCGCTAGCGGAAGGGTACGAGCAGTACTTC. Its protein is CAISEALAEGYEQYF.

The CDR3 reads CASSDTGTVNTEAFF. CDR3 in DNA: TGTGCCAGCAGCGATACCGGGACAGTTAACACTGAAGCTTTCTTT. The chain links TRBV9 to TRBJ1-1; TRBD1 matches 7 bases. This CDR3 is 15 amino acids long. The ends lost 3 bases at V and 2 bases at J; junction bases unmatched: 7. Germline V gene data show CDR1 as SGDLS and CDR2 as YYNGEE.

The V call is TRBV28, the J call TRBJ2-7; 9 bases align to TRBD1. This CDR3 contains 14 residues. Trimming cost V 6 bases and J 4 bases; bases outside gene matches: 7. From germline, CDR1 is MDHEN and CDR2 SYDVKM. The CDR3, as DNA: TGTGCCAGCAGACCTGGGACAGGGACTTACGAGCAGTACTTC. Amino acid sequence: CASRPGTGTYEQYF.

Worth noting for this clone: This may be a read error: a much more frequent sequence differs by one nucleotide. Other DNA sequences in the sample encode the same CDR3. The CDR3 loop is CASSLGEGTEAFF. DNA for the CDR3: TGTGCCAGCAGCTTAGGAGAGGGGACTGAAGCTTTCTTT. The chain combines TRBV11-2 with TRBJ1-1; D perhaps matches TRBD1 (5 bases). Per germline, CDR1 SGHAT and CDR2 FQNNGV. The CDR3 loop spans 13 amino acids. V was cut by 1 base and J by 5 bases, with 8 bases left in between.

This clone occurred a few times. V gene TRBV30 combines with J gene TRBJ1-1; D is unresolved. Trimming removed 4 bases from V and 0 bases from J, with 9 bases in between. Germline V gene sequence: CDR1 GTSNPN, CDR2 SVGIG (reference sequence). CDR3 length: 13 residues. DNA of the CDR3: TGTGCCTGGACTTATGCCCTGAACACTGAAGCTTTCTTT. It yields the protein CAWTYALNTEAFF.

In regard to this clone: A much bigger clone sits one base away, suggesting this may be a read error. The chain uses TRBV7-8 and TRBJ2-5; the D gene is possibly TRBD2 (6 bases). Trimming left V 1 base short and J 5 bases short, with 8 bases between. Germline assignment: CDR1 SGHVS and CDR2 FQNEAQ. The length of the CDR3 is 13 residues. The CDR3 DNA reads as TGTGCCAGCAGCTTAGGGAGGGCGGAGACCCAGTACTTC. This sequence encodes CASSLGRAETQYF.

The sample holds one count of this clone. The chain is built from TRBV9 and TRBJ2-1, with TRBD2 identical over 9 bases. Germline V CDR1 and CDR2: SGDLS, YYNGEE. V lost 1 base to trimming and J lost 3 bases; unmatched junction nucleotides: 5. This CDR3 contains 16 residues. The CDR3 spells CASSVSGLAIYNEQFF. The CDR3 bases are TGTGCCAGCAGCGTATCGGGACTAGCAATCTACAATGAGCAGTTCTTC.

The V and J genes are TRBV7-8 and TRBJ2-7; maybe TRBD2 (6 bases). The CDR3 loop spans 17 amino acids. The V gene lost 3 bases and the J gene lost 2 bases, with 20 bases spanning the gap. Germline V gene data show CDR1 as SGHVS and CDR2 as FQNEAQ. DNA for the CDR3: TGTGCCAGCAGCTTGGGCGACGGGACTGCACCGACCTACGAGCAGTACTTC. Translating it yields CASSLGDGTAPTYEQYF.

The J gene is TRBJ2-1, the V gene TRBV5-1; 8 nucleotides match TRBD2. J lost 9 bases, V lost 2 bases, and 4 bases had no gene match. This CDR3 is 13 amino acids long. Germline V gives CDR1 SGHRS, CDR2 YFSETQ. This chain's CDR3 is CASSFGLAREQFF. In DNA form, the CDR3 reads TGCGCCAGCAGCTTTGGACTAGCTCGTGAGCAGTTCTTC.

The chain is built from TRBV28 and TRBJ2-3; 7 bases agree with TRBD1. V gave up 5 bases and J gave up 7 bases; unmatched junction bases: 12. This CDR3 comprises 15 residues. Germline V gives CDR1 MDHEN, CDR2 SYDVKM. The DNA of the CDR3 is TGTGCCAGCAGTGCCCCCAGGGGGAAATCAAATACGCAGTATTTT. Amino acid sequence: CASSAPRGKSNTQYF.

This rearrangement joins TRBV7-2 to TRBJ2-2, with D perhaps being TRBD1 or TRBD2 (5 bases each). Germline values: CDR1 SGHTA, CDR2 FQGNSA. This CDR3 comprises 16 residues. Trimming stripped 5 bases from V and 0 bases from J, with 13 bases between. CDR3 amino acids: CASSLYQGANTGELFF. CDR3 sequence (DNA): TGTGCCAGCAGCCTGTATCAGGGAGCGAACACCGGGGAGCTGTTTTTT.

The chain links TRBV6-5 to TRBJ2-7; no clear D. V lost 6 bases to trimming and J lost 6 bases, with 15 bases between them. From germline, CDR1 is MNHEY and CDR2 SVGAGI. The CDR3 length is 13 residues. The CDR3 DNA sequence: TGTGCCAGCAGCCCCACCGGGCCCTCCGAGCAGTACTTC. Protein sequence: CASSPTGPSEQYF.

The genes are TRBV30 and TRBJ1-2, with no clear D. Trimming shortened V by 1 base and J by 4 bases, and 10 bases separated the two germline ends. The CDR3 sequence is 13 residues long. Germline V lookup: CDR1 GTSNPN, CDR2 SVGIG (reference sequence). This CDR3 reads CAWSGGHGYGYTF. Here the CDR3 DNA reads TGTGCCTGGAGTGGAGGGCATGGCTATGGCTACACCTTC.

This clone was observed a few times. The gene calls are TRBV5-5 and TRBJ1-6, with 7 bases that match TRBD1. This CDR3 region has 13 residues. The trim removed 4 bases at V and 8 bases at J, leaving 3 bases unmatched. CDR1 and CDR2 (germline): SGHKS, YYEKEE (reference sequence). Written as DNA, the CDR3 is TGTGCCAGCAGCCCCGACAGGGATTCACCCCTCCACTTT. Translation: CASSPDRDSPLHF. The variable domain in full, completed from reference TRBV5-5 and TRBJ1-6, reads DAGVTQSPTHLIKTRGQQVTLRCSPISGHKSVSWYQQVLGQGPQFIFQYYEKEERGRGNFPDRFSARQFPNYSSELNVNALLLGDSALYLCASSPDRDSPLHFGNGTRLTVT.

This clone came up a few times. This chain joins TRBV28 and TRBJ2-2; D not certain. The germline V gene has CDR1 MDHEN and CDR2 SYDVKM. Trimming took 6 bases from V and 3 from J, leaving 11 bases between them. This CDR3 contains 14 residues. The CDR3 nucleotides read TGTGCCAGCAGAGGGTTGGATTACACCGGGGAGCTGTTTTTT. The encoded protein is CASRGLDYTGELFF. Looking up the rest from reference TRBV28 and TRBJ2-2 gives the full variable domain: DVKVTQSSRYLVKRTGEKVFLECVQDMDHENMFWYRQDPGLGLRLIYFSYDVKMKEKGDIPEGYSVSREKKERFSLILESASTNQTSMYLCASRGLDYTGELFFGEGSRLTVL.

Concerning this clone itself: Other DNA sequences of this sample code for an identical CDR3. The chain recombines TRBV5-1 with TRBJ2-7; D may correspond to TRBD1 or TRBD2 (5 bases each). CDR1 and CDR2 (germline): SGHRS, YFSETQ. The V end was cut by 3 bases, the J end by 4 bases, with 8 bases between. The CDR3 loop spans 12 amino acids. CDR3 DNA sequence: TGCGCCAGCAGCTGGGACGGGTACGAGCAGTACTTC. It encodes CASSWDGYEQYF.

This clone was detected only once. This rearrangement joins TRBV2 to TRBJ2-7; 7 nucleotides align to TRBD1. J gave up 5 bases and V 6 bases, and 4 bases lay outside the gene matches. The germline CDR1 and CDR2 sequences are SNHLY and FYNNEI. This CDR3 is built from 12 residues. CDR3 in amino acids: CASRTQGNEQYF. The CDR3 DNA sequence: TGTGCCAGCAGGACACAGGGGAACGAGCAGTACTTC.

V usage is TRBV19 and J usage is TRBJ2-3, with D unresolved. The CDR3 runs 13 residues. Germline V gene lookup returns CDR1 LNHDA and CDR2 SQIVND (reference sequence). Deletions cut 3 bases from V and 4 bases from J, with 8 bases between. CDR3 sequence (DNA): TGTGCCAGTAGTATTGCCAGGTCAGATACGCAGTATTTT. Protein product: CASSIARSDTQYF.

The rearrangement joins TRBV6-1 to TRBJ1-1; D uncertain. V lost 1 base and J 2 bases, leaving 8 bases between the germline ends. Germline loops: CDR1 MNHNS, CDR2 SASEGT. This CDR3 has 14 residues. This chain's CDR3 is CASSEVLFNTEAFF. In DNA, the CDR3 is TGTGCCAGCAGTGAAGTGCTTTTTAACACTGAAGCTTTCTTT.

The gene calls are TRBV11-2 and TRBJ2-3, with a tentative D call TRBD1 (6 bases). CDR1 and CDR2 (germline): SGHAT, FQNNGV. V gave up 5 bases and J gave up 2 bases, with 11 bases separating them. The CDR3 consists of 14 residues. CDR3 residues: CASSISGVTDTQYF. In nucleotides, the CDR3 is TGTGCCAGCAGCATATCAGGGGTCACAGATACGCAGTATTTT. Full variable domain (outside the CDR3, taken from reference TRBV11-2 and TRBJ2-3): EAGVAQSPRYKIIEKRQSVAFWCNPISGHATLYWYQQILGQGPKLLIQFQNNGVVDDSQLPKDRFSAERLKGVDSTLKIQPAKLEDSAVYLCASSISGVTDTQYFGPGTRLTVL.

This CDR3 reads CASSPDREGQPQHF. CDR3 in DNA: TGCGCCAGCAGCCCTGACAGGGAGGGTCAGCCCCAGCATTTT. The rearrangement links TRBV5-1 to TRBJ1-5; 7 positions match TRBD1. Trimming removed 4 bases from V and 6 bases from J; junction bases left unmatched: 7. This CDR3 is 14 amino acids long. From germline, CDR1 is SGHRS and CDR2 YFSETQ.